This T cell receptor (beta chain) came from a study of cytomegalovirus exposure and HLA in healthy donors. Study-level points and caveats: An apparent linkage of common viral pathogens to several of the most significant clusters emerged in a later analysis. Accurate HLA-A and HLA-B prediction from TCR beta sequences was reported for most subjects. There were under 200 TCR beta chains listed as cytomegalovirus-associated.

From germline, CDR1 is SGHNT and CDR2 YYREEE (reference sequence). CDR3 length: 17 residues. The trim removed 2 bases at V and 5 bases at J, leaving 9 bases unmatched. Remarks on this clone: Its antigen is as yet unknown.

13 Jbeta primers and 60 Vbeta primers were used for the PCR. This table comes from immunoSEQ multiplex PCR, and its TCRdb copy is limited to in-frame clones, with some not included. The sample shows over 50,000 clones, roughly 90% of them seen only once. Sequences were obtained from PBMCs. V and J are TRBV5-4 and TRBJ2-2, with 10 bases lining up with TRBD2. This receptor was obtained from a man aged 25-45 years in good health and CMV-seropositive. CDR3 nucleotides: TGTGCCAGCAGCTTAAGTTGGCTAGCGGGAGATACCGGGGAGCTGTTTTTT. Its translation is CASSLSWLAGDTGELFF.